What follows are 21 T cell receptor beta chains derived from one specimen sequenced in a study of identical twins. TCRdb re-analysed the 5' RACE reads in MiXCR, keeping a single row per CDR3 protein. This repertoire shows hundreds of thousands of distinct CDR3 sequences, about 12% found once; its top ten account for roughly 1.6%. The same specimen was also included in a second study, on yellow fever vaccine responses in identical twins.

Sequencing input: PBMCs. These receptors were obtained from a woman aged 18-29 years in good health.

V usage is TRBV20-1 and J usage is TRBJ2-3; 11 positions agree with TRBD2. This CDR3 region has 15 residues. V shed 4 bases, J shed 4 bases, and the junction held 7 bases outside the gene matches. Germline V gene lookup returns CDR1 DFQATT and CDR2 SNEGSKA (reference sequence). The CDR3 DNA reads as TGCAGTGCTACCTCTAGCGGGGGGATATCAGATACGCAGTATTTT. This encodes CSATSSGGISDTQYF.

The CDR3 loop reads CASSQKSDRDSGNTIYF. The CDR3 DNA reads as TGCGCCAGCAGCCAAAAATCGGACAGGGACTCTGGAAACACCATATATTTT. The chain couples TRBV4-1 to TRBJ1-3; 8 nucleotides align to TRBD1. Germline CDR1 MGHRA, CDR2 YSYEKL. The CDR3 has 17 residues. The junction had 6 bases not matched to a gene; V was cut back by 2 bases and J by 0 bases.

The CDR3 nucleotides read TGTGCCAGCTCACCACCCACAGTCACAGATACGCAGTATTTT. It translates to CASSPPTVTDTQYF. The V gene is TRBV18, the J gene TRBJ2-3; D is undetermined. The germline V gene encodes CDR1 KGHSH and CDR2 LQKENI. The CDR3 runs to 14 residues. V was trimmed by 0 bases and J by 2 bases, leaving 6 bases between them.

In nucleotides, the CDR3 is TGTGCCAGCAGCTTGGCCAGGGTCTACGAGCAGTACGTC. It specifies CASSLARVYEQYV. The rearrangement uses TRBV5-6 and TRBJ2-7; D perhaps matches TRBD1 (5 bases). Trimming cost V 0 bases and J 3 bases, with 7 bases left between them. The length of the CDR3 is 13 residues. Germline V gene sequence: CDR1 SGHDT, CDR2 YYEEEE.

This clonotype occurred many times. The rearrangement joins TRBV7-9 to TRBJ2-3, with a tentative D call TRBD2 (7 bases). V shed 5 bases and J shed 3 bases, with 18 bases lying between them. Germline lookup yields CDR1 SEHNR and CDR2 FQNEAQ (reference sequence). CDR3 length: 16 amino acids. Here the CDR3 reads CASSPRGGGRTDTQYF. CDR3 sequence (DNA): TGTGCCAGCAGCCCCAGGGGCGGGGGCCGAACAGATACGCAGTATTTT.

V and J are TRBV28 and TRBJ2-5; D possibly corresponds to TRBD2 (5 bases). The germline V and J ends were trimmed by 3 bases and 1 base, with 12 bases remaining between them. The germline CDR1 and CDR2 sequences are MDHEN and SYDVKM. The CDR3 is 15 residues long. The CDR3 region is CASSLRTRSQETQYF. The DNA for the CDR3 is TGTGCCAGCAGTTTGCGGACTCGATCCCAAGAGACCCAGTACTTC.

The rearrangement joins TRBV20-1 to TRBJ1-1, with unresolved D. The CDR3 has 15 amino acids. Trimming left V 6 bases short and J 0 bases short, with 17 bases between. Germline V gene lookup returns CDR1 DFQATT and CDR2 SNEGSKA (reference sequence). CDR3 sequence: CSACWPGVMNTEAFF. The DNA of the CDR3 is TGCAGTGCCTGCTGGCCCGGGGTCATGAACACTGAAGCTTTCTTT.

This clonotype was counted between two and nine times. The chain is built from TRBV20-1 and TRBJ2-5; no definite D call. This CDR3 comprises 11 residues. Germline assignment: CDR1 DFQATT and CDR2 SNEGSKA (reference sequence). V lost 4 bases to trimming and J lost 7 bases, with 10 bases between them. CDR3 loop: CSANLDGTQYF. The CDR3 DNA is TGCAGTGCTAACCTTGATGGGACCCAGTACTTC.

This clonotype was observed a few times. This chain uses TRBV20-1 with TRBJ2-1; 13 bases line up with TRBD2. V was clipped by 3 bases and J by 9 bases; unmatched bases: 8. From germline, CDR1 is DFQATT and CDR2 SNEGSKA (reference sequence). This CDR3 comprises 15 residues. CDR3: CSASWVWTSGGEQFF. The CDR3 bases are TGCAGTGCTAGTTGGGTTTGGACTAGCGGGGGTGAGCAGTTCTTC.

This clonotype was recorded a few times. Here the CDR3 reads CSARAPSEETQYF. The CDR3 DNA reads as TGCAGTGCTAGAGCCCCATCCGAGGAGACCCAGTACTTC. V and J are TRBV20-1 and TRBJ2-5; D remains ambiguous. From germline, CDR1 is DFQATT and CDR2 SNEGSKA (reference sequence). Trimming shortened V by 1 base and J by 5 bases, and 11 bases separated the two germline ends. CDR3 length: 13 amino acids.

In this sample, this clonotype turned up a few times. The rearrangement joins TRBV7-9 to TRBJ1-1; a possible D gene is TRBD1 (6 bases). Trimming stripped 7 bases from V and 2 bases from J, with 11 bases between. CDR1 is SEHNR and CDR2 is FQNEAQ in the germline V gene (reference sequence). The CDR3 runs to 13 residues. The CDR3 spells CASIVTGNTEAFF. CDR3 bases: TGTGCCAGCATCGTGACAGGTAACACTGAAGCTTTCTTT.

A few counts support this clonotype. The chain couples TRBV7-2 to TRBJ2-7; D is uncertain. Germline V gene data show CDR1 as SGHTA and CDR2 as FQGNSA. Trimming removed 5 bases from V and 4 bases from J, with 18 bases in between. The CDR3 spans 15 residues. The chain's CDR3 is CASSHRGSPSYEQYF. The CDR3 coding sequence is TGTGCCAGCAGCCACCGCGGCAGTCCGAGTTACGAGCAGTACTTC.

The V call is TRBV6-1, the J call TRBJ2-1; TRBD1 might be the D (5 bases). The germline gives CDR1 MNHNS, CDR2 SASEGT. The V and J ends lost 10 bases and 5 bases respectively, with 18 bases between them. The CDR3 sequence is 14 residues long. The CDR3 loop reads CAISKGRRDNEQFF. For the CDR3, the DNA is TGTGCCATATCTAAGGGGCGCCGGGACAATGAGCAGTTCTTC.

This clonotype has more than one count but fewer than ten. The rearrangement links TRBV28 to TRBJ2-2; D unresolved. Trimming took 5 bases from V and 1 from J, leaving 14 bases between them. Germline CDR1 is MDHEN and CDR2 is SYDVKM. CDR3 size: 16 residues. CDR3: CASSTSGSWNTGELFF. Here the CDR3 DNA reads TGTGCCAGCAGTACCTCGGGTAGCTGGAACACCGGGGAGCTGTTTTTT.

The table lists this clonotype with many counts. The chain uses TRBV10-2 and TRBJ2-1, with 9 bases that match TRBD2. The junction had 1 base not matched to a gene; V was cut back by 6 bases and J by 4 bases. Germline CDR1 reads WSHSY; CDR2 reads SAAADI. This CDR3 is built from 13 residues. The CDR3 region is CASRSGRYNEQFF. As DNA, the CDR3 is TGCGCCAGCAGAAGCGGGAGGTACAATGAGCAGTTCTTC.

This clonotype has a handful of counts. The V gene is TRBV5-1, the J gene TRBJ2-1, with 12 nucleotides matching TRBD2. Per germline, CDR1 SGHRS and CDR2 YFSETQ. The junction had 8 bases not matched to a gene; V was cut back by 3 bases and J by 4 bases. The CDR3 sequence is 17 residues long. The CDR3 loop reads CASSSRLGTSGYNEQFF. The CDR3 DNA is TGCGCCAGCAGCTCTCGCCTAGGGACTAGCGGGTACAATGAGCAGTTCTTC. The variable domain in full, with the rest retrieved from reference TRBV5-1 and TRBJ2-1, is KAGVTQTPRYLIKTRGQQVTLSCSPISGHRSVSWYQQTPGQGLQFLFEYFSETQRNKGNFPGRFSGRQFSNSRSEMNVSTLELGDSALYLCASSSRLGTSGYNEQFFGPGTRLTVL.

The genes are TRBV4-2 and TRBJ2-7; D may be TRBD2 (7 bases). Per germline, CDR1 LGHNA and CDR2 YNFKEQ. This CDR3 spans 16 amino acids. Trimming removed 0 bases from V and 4 bases from J, with 16 bases in between. CDR3 sequence: CASSQEGGGGSYEQYF. Here the CDR3 DNA reads TGTGCCAGCAGCCAAGAGGGGGGAGGGGGGAGTTACGAGCAGTACTTC.

The rearrangement links TRBV27 to TRBJ2-5; perhaps D is TRBD1 or TRBD2 (5 bases each). With 8 bases removed from V and 5 bases from J, the gap between germline ends came to 15 bases. Germline CDR1 MNHEY, CDR2 SMNVEV (reference sequence). The CDR3 contains 13 residues. DNA for the CDR3: TGTGCCAGCCGTAAGACCGGGACGGAGACCCAGTACTTC. Protein product: CASRKTGTETQYF.

The chain combines TRBV28 with TRBJ2-5, with D uncertain. The CDR3 has 13 residues. Per the germline V gene, CDR1 is MDHEN and CDR2 is SYDVKM. V gave up 3 bases and J gave up 4 bases, with 9 bases separating them. CDR3 nucleotides: TGTGCCAGCAGTTTGGGCAGAGCAGAGACCCAGTACTTC. It yields the protein CASSLGRAETQYF.

This clonotype occurred a few times. The chain carries TRBV7-6 and TRBJ2-5; maybe TRBD2 (6 bases). The length of the CDR3 is 15 residues. V lost 3 bases and J lost 2, with 13 bases in between. The germline V gene encodes CDR1 SGHVS and CDR2 FNYEAQ. The DNA for the CDR3 is TGTGCCAGCAGCTTGTCGGGTGCGGGACAAGAGACCCAGTACTTC. This encodes CASSLSGAGQETQYF.

This clonotype was seen a few times. This sequence joins TRBV11-2 and TRBJ2-7; 10 bases match TRBD1. The CDR3 extends over 14 amino acids. Germline values: CDR1 SGHAT, CDR2 FQNNGV. V shed 5 bases and J 3 bases; nucleotides not matched to a gene: 4. The CDR3 loop reads CASSAGTGDYEQYV. DNA for the CDR3: TGTGCCAGCAGCGCCGGGACAGGGGACTACGAGCAGTACGTC.